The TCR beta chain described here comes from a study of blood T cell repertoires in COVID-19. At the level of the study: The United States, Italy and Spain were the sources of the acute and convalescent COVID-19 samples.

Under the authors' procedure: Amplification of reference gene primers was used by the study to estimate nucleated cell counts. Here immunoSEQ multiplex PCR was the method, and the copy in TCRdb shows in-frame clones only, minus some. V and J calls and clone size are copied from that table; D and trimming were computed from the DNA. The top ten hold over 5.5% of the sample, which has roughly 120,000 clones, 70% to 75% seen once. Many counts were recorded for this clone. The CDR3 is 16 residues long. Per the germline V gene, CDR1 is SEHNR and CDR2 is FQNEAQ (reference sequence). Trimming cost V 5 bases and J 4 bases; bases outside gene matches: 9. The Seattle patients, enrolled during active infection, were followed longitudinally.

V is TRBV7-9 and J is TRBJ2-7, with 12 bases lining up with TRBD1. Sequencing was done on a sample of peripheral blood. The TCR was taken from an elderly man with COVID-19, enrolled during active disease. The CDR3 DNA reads TGTGCCAGCAGCCCCCAAGAGGGACAGGGGGCGTACGAGCAGTACTTC. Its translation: CASSPQEGQGAYEQYF.